Below are 32 T cell receptor beta chains sequenced from a single sample in a study of cytomegalovirus exposure and HLA in healthy donors. With 60 Vbeta and 13 Jbeta primers, the PCR was carried out. Assay used: immunoSEQ multiplex PCR; TCRdb lists only in-frame clones, some missing. The sample lists 210,000 or so clones; about 80% were seen once. Sequencing was done on a sample of PBMCs. Receptor source: a woman aged 55-75 years in good health and CMV-seropositive.

This rearrangement joins TRBV4-2 to TRBJ2-6; 8 nucleotides line up with TRBD2. The CDR3 spans 15 residues. The trim removed 8 bases at V and 0 bases at J, leaving 3 bases unmatched. The germline gives CDR1 LGHNA, CDR2 YNFKEQ. The CDR3 bases are TGTGCCAGCGGCCTAGCGGGCTCTGGGGCCAACGTCCTGACTTTC. Encoded protein: CASGLAGSGANVLTF.

This sequence joins TRBV5-1 and TRBJ2-5; 9 bases line up with TRBD2. Germline V gene sequence: CDR1 SGHRS, CDR2 YFSETQ. CDR3 size: 13 residues. V lost 2 bases to trimming and J lost 7 bases; unmatched junction nucleotides: 3. The CDR3 spells CASSFSGSGTQYF. CDR3 in DNA: TGCGCCAGCAGCTTTAGCGGGAGTGGGACCCAGTACTTC.

The rearrangement joins TRBV10-3 to TRBJ2-3; maybe TRBD2 (6 bases). V gave up 2 bases and J gave up 3 bases, with 6 bases separating them. CDR3 size: 13 residues. The germline gives CDR1 ENHRY, CDR2 SYGVKD. The CDR3 DNA reads as TGTGCCATCAGTGAGGGGGGGACAGATACGCAGTATTTT. Translated: CAISEGGTDTQYF.

This sequence joins TRBV7-2 and TRBJ2-5, with D possibly matching TRBD2 (7 bases). V was cut by 0 bases and J by 5 bases, with 16 bases left in between. The CDR3 has 16 amino acids. CDR1 and CDR2 from the germline V gene are SGHTA and FQGNSA. The CDR3 coding sequence is TGTGCCAGCAGCTTAGCTCTTGCGGGGGCCAGGGAGACCCAGTACTTC. It codes for CASSLALAGARETQYF.

V gene TRBV6-5 combines with J gene TRBJ1-4; TRBD1 might be the D (6 bases). V dropped 5 bases and J dropped 5 bases, with 15 bases sitting between them. Germline V lookup: CDR1 MNHEY, CDR2 SVGAGI. There are 15 residues in the CDR3. The CDR3 spells CASSGRQAANEKLFF. DNA for the CDR3: TGTGCCAGCAGTGGGCGACAGGCCGCAAATGAAAAACTGTTTTTT.

The CDR3 sequence: CAISESLGLRERSGYTF. CDR3 nucleotide sequence: TGTGCCATCAGTGAGTCCTTGGGACTACGGGAAAGGAGTGGCTACACCTTC. The V and J genes are TRBV10-3 and TRBJ1-2; TRBD1 might be the D (5 bases). The germline V gene has CDR1 ENHRY and CDR2 SYGVKD. V was cut by 0 bases and J by 7 bases, with 21 bases left in between. The CDR3 has 17 residues.

This sequence joins TRBV11-2 and TRBJ1-4, with D possibly matching TRBD1 (6 bases). This CDR3 is built from 14 residues. CDR1 and CDR2 (germline): SGHAT, FQNNGV. V was trimmed by 1 base and J by 7 bases, leaving 10 bases between them. In DNA, the CDR3 is TGTGCCAGCAGCTTAGCCAGGGGCAGTGAAAAACTGTTTTTT. It is translated as CASSLARGSEKLFF.

This clone was seen only once. The V gene is TRBV4-3, the J gene TRBJ1-3; D perhaps matches TRBD1 (6 bases). Per the germline V gene, CDR1 is LGHNA and CDR2 is YSLEER. V gave up 1 base and J gave up 0 bases, with 13 bases separating them. CDR3 length: 17 residues. This CDR3 reads CASSQGLGTSSGNTIYF. The CDR3 DNA reads TGCGCCAGCAGCCAAGGTCTCGGGACATCCTCTGGAAACACCATATATTTT.

The chain joins TRBV11-2 to TRBJ1-1; D remains unclear. Trimming cost V 4 bases and J 1 base, with 10 bases left between them. Germline V gene lookup returns CDR1 SGHAT and CDR2 FQNNGV. This CDR3 spans 14 amino acids. The CDR3 region is CASSSVRENTEAFF. Written as DNA, the CDR3 is TGTGCCAGCAGCTCAGTGAGGGAGAACACTGAAGCTTTCTTT. Variable domain in full (rest from reference TRBV11-2 and TRBJ1-1): EAGVAQSPRYKIIEKRQSVAFWCNPISGHATLYWYQQILGQGPKLLIQFQNNGVVDDSQLPKDRFSAERLKGVDSTLKIQPAKLEDSAVYLCASSSVRENTEAFFGQGTRLTVV.

The chain joins TRBV27 to TRBJ2-5, with a tentative D call TRBD2 (7 bases). The CDR3 covers 14 residues. V lost 3 bases, J lost 5 bases, and 13 bases lay in between. Germline values: CDR1 MNHEY, CDR2 SMNVEV (reference sequence). The CDR3 bases are TGTGCCAGCAGTTTTTGGGGGGGCAGTGAGACCCAGTACTTC. Translated, it gives CASSFWGGSETQYF.

The rearrangement uses TRBV9 and TRBJ1-1, with 8 bases identical to TRBD1. This CDR3 has 14 residues. Germline CDR1 and CDR2: SGDLS and YYNGEE. Trimming took 1 base from V and 6 from J; bases not matched to a gene: 5. This CDR3 is CASSVTSGGSEAFF. DNA of the CDR3: TGTGCCAGCAGCGTAACCTCAGGGGGCTCTGAAGCTTTCTTT.

The chain carries TRBV11-3 and TRBJ2-7; a weak D match, TRBD1 (7 bases). The length of the CDR3 is 16 residues. Trimming shortened V by 3 bases and J by 2 bases, and 17 bases separated the two germline ends. Germline values: CDR1 SGHNT, CDR2 YENEEA. CDR3 in DNA: TGTGCCAGCAGCTTCTTTCAGGGGGGACAGACCTACGAGCAGTACTTC. The encoded protein is CASSFFQGGQTYEQYF.

This chain connects TRBV4-2 to TRBJ2-7, with a tentative D call TRBD2 (6 bases). The CDR3 loop spans 15 amino acids. V lost 0 bases and J 0 bases, leaving 9 bases between the germline ends. The germline V gene has CDR1 LGHNA and CDR2 YNFKEQ. DNA of the CDR3: TGTGCCAGCAGCCAAGATGTACTAGCCTCCTACGAGCAGTACTTC. This translates into CASSQDVLASYEQYF.

The chain carries TRBV30 and TRBJ1-5; no clear D gene. The CDR3 runs to 13 residues. The germline gives CDR1 GTSNPN, CDR2 SVGIG (reference sequence). The ends were cut back, 3 bases at V and 8 bases at J, with 14 bases in the middle. CDR3 sequence reads: CAWSVYPTEPQHF. CDR3 in DNA: TGTGCCTGGAGCGTCTACCCTACAGAGCCCCAGCATTTT.

J is TRBJ2-4 and V is TRBV7-2; D not resolved. This CDR3 contains 13 residues. CDR1 is SGHTA and CDR2 is FQGNSA in the germline V gene. V was shortened by 5 bases and J by 8 bases, with 13 bases between the two germline ends. The CDR3 loop is CASSARVWDIQYF. As DNA, the CDR3 is TGTGCCAGCAGCGCCCGGGTCTGGGACATTCAGTACTTC.

This chain joins TRBV18 and TRBJ2-1, with 7 bases aligning to TRBD1. Germline loops: CDR1 KGHSH, CDR2 LQKENI. This CDR3 has 13 amino acids. Losses at the gene ends were 6 bases for V and 8 bases for J; bases not matched to a gene: 7. The CDR3 here is CASSPTGDHEQFF. In nucleotides, the CDR3 is TGTGCCAGCTCGCCTACAGGGGACCATGAGCAGTTCTTC. The full variable domain, its missing parts supplied by reference TRBV18 and TRBJ2-1, is NAGVMQNPRHLVRRRGQEARLRCSPMKGHSHVYWYRQLPEEGLKFMVYLQKENIIDESGMPKERFSAEFPKEGPSILRIQQVVRGDSAAYFCASSPTGDHEQFFGPGTRLTVL.

The chain carries TRBV7-3 and TRBJ2-1, with D hard to call. The CDR3 sequence is 15 residues long. CDR1 is SGHTA, CDR2 FQGTGA, per germline. Trimming removed 5 bases from V and 0 bases from J, with 11 bases in between. The CDR3 DNA is TGTGCCAGCAGCACCGACCGGAGCTCCTACAATGAGCAGTTCTTC. Its protein product is CASSTDRSSYNEQFF.

The rearrangement links TRBV4-3 to TRBJ1-4, with 9 bases matching TRBD1. Germline CDR1 reads LGHNA; CDR2 reads YSLEER. Losses at the gene ends were 9 bases for V and 11 bases for J; bases not matched to a gene: 16. CDR3 length equals 15 residues. The CDR3 loop reads CASSTNRGPGEKLFF. DNA for the CDR3: TGCGCCAGTTCAACTAACAGGGGGCCGGGAGAGAAACTGTTTTTT.

This chain connects TRBV11-2 to TRBJ2-1, with unresolved D. The CDR3 has 14 amino acids. V dropped 1 base and J dropped 3 bases, with 7 bases sitting between them. The germline CDR1 and CDR2 sequences are SGHAT and FQNNGV. CDR3 DNA: TGTGCCAGCAGCTTAGCTGGCCTCTACAATGAGCAGTTCTTC. This codes for CASSLAGLYNEQFF.

This sequence joins TRBV7-8 and TRBJ2-5; weak D call: TRBD1 (6 bases). Gene TRBJ2-7 matches the end of the DNA better, so the J call may be wrong. This CDR3 has 14 residues. CDR1 is SGHVS and CDR2 is FQNEAQ in the germline V gene. CDR3 in amino acids: CASSLQGPPGEQYF. Written as DNA, the CDR3 is TGTGCCAGCAGCTTACAGGGGCCGCCAGGCGAGCAGTACTTC.

On this clone itself: Sequence at one end of the junction differs from germline and may be a read error. The sample contains more than one DNA sequence encoding this CDR3. The chain recombines TRBV10-3 with TRBJ1-6, with TRBD1 as a possible D gene (6 bases). The CDR3 is 16 amino acids. The germline gives CDR1 ENHRY, CDR2 SYGVKD. The CDR3 spells CAISESAPGVNSPLHF. CDR3 nucleotide sequence: TGTGCCATCAGTGAGTCGGCCCCAGGGGTTAATTCCCCCCTCCACTTT.

The chain recombines TRBV11-2 with TRBJ2-2; D is perhaps TRBD1 (6 bases). CDR1 is SGHAT and CDR2 is FQNNGV in the germline V gene. Between the trimmed V and J ends, which lost 0 bases and 6 bases, there was a span of 14 bases. The CDR3 is 16 amino acids. The CDR3: CASSLEKQGKSGELFF. The CDR3 nucleotides are TGTGCCAGCAGCTTAGAGAAACAGGGAAAATCCGGGGAGCTGTTTTTT. Based on the CDR3 plus reference TRBV11-2 and TRBJ2-2, the full variable domain is EAGVAQSPRYKIIEKRQSVAFWCNPISGHATLYWYQQILGQGPKLLIQFQNNGVVDDSQLPKDRFSAERLKGVDSTLKIQPAKLEDSAVYLCASSLEKQGKSGELFFGEGSRLTVL.

V and J are TRBV7-6 and TRBJ2-2, with TRBD1 as a possible D gene (6 bases). Germline V lookup: CDR1 SGHVS, CDR2 FNYEAQ. V gave up 3 bases and J gave up 4 bases, with 15 bases separating them. This CDR3 is 16 amino acids long. The CDR3 DNA follows: TGTGCCAGCAGCTTGGACAGCTTAAGTGGCACCGGGGAGCTGTTTTTT. Protein product: CASSLDSLSGTGELFF.

This clone was detected a few times. The chain joins TRBV28 to TRBJ2-5; D unresolved. The CDR3 is 14 amino acids. Trimming removed 4 bases from V and 3 bases from J, with 12 bases in between. Germline-derived CDR1 and CDR2 are MDHEN and SYDVKM. CDR3 amino acids: CASSSQTLKETQYF. For the CDR3, the DNA is TGTGCCAGCAGTTCCCAGACTCTAAAAGAGACCCAGTACTTC.

The count of this clone is one. Additional DNA sequences in this sample encode the identical CDR3. The CDR3 is CASSLGGGGNTIYF. For the CDR3, the DNA is TGTGCCAGCAGTTTGGGGGGAGGTGGAAACACCATATATTTT. The chain links TRBV28 to TRBJ1-3, with D possibly matching TRBD1 (5 bases). Germline CDR1 is MDHEN and CDR2 is SYDVKM. Deletions cut 3 bases from V and 3 bases from J, with 9 bases between. The CDR3 length is 14 residues.

This sequence joins TRBV28 and TRBJ1-2, with D unresolved. The CDR3 sequence is 11 residues long. Trimming stripped 8 bases from V and 5 bases from J, with 9 bases between. Germline values: CDR1 MDHEN, CDR2 SYDVKM. Written as DNA, the CDR3 is TGTGCCAGCGATGACATGTATGGCTACACCTTC. It codes for CASDDMYGYTF.

The chain employs TRBV9 and TRBJ1-1; TRBD1 might be the D (6 bases). CDR1 and CDR2 from the germline V gene are SGDLS and YYNGEE. The germline V and J ends were trimmed by 0 bases and 5 bases, with 14 bases remaining between them. The CDR3 spans 15 residues. The DNA for the CDR3 is TGTGCCAGCAGCGTAGGTTCAGGGGCAAATACTGAAGCTTTCTTT. Translation gives CASSVGSGANTEAFF.

V usage is TRBV15 and J usage is TRBJ2-7; no clear D. The germline V gene encodes CDR1 LNHNV and CDR2 YYDKDF (reference sequence). The length of the CDR3 is 12 residues. V was shortened by 6 bases and J by 2 bases, with 8 bases between the two germline ends. The CDR3 coding sequence is TGTGCCACCAGAAGCGCAGCCTACGAGCAGTACTTC. This gives the protein CATRSAAYEQYF.

The chain couples TRBV2 to TRBJ1-5, with 7 bases that match TRBD1. Trimming removed 6 bases from V and 2 bases from J; junction bases left unmatched: 4. There are 14 residues in the CDR3. Germline CDR1 is SNHLY and CDR2 is FYNNEI. In nucleotides, the CDR3 is TGTGCCAGCAGGGACAGGAGCCGCAATCAGCCCCAGCATTTT. This codes for CASRDRSRNQPQHF. The full variable domain, rest sourced from reference TRBV2 and TRBJ1-5, is EPEVTQTPSHQVTQMGQEVILRCVPISNHLYFYWYRQILGQKVEFLVSFYNNEISEKSEIFDDQFSVERPDGSNFTLKIRSTKLEDSAMYFCASRDRSRNQPQHFGDGTRLSIL.

V and J are TRBV7-5 and TRBJ2-5; the table's D call, TRBD2, was not checked against the DNA. TRBV7-5 is shown as a pseudogene. This CDR3 spans 15 amino acids. The CDR3 spells CVRSLGASAQETQYF. CDR3 in DNA: TGTGTCAGAAGCCTTGGGGCTAGCGCTCAAGAGACCCAGTACTTC.

The chain uses TRBV6-5 and TRBJ2-7; D is possibly TRBD1 (5 bases). The V gene's germline CDR1 is MNHEY and CDR2 SVGAGI. With 2 bases removed from V and 4 bases from J, the gap between germline ends came to 12 bases. The length of the CDR3 is 14 residues. As DNA, the CDR3 is TGTGCCAGCAGTTACGGGGCGCAGAGTTACGAGCAGTACTTC. Residues: CASSYGAQSYEQYF.

This clone came up a few times. The same CDR3 is also encoded by other DNA sequences in this sample. This chain connects TRBV11-2 to TRBJ2-7; TRBD2 matches at 8 bases. The CDR3 sequence is 14 residues long. Germline V gene data show CDR1 as SGHAT and CDR2 as FQNNGV. V gave up 1 base and J gave up 2 bases; unmatched junction bases: 1. CDR3: CASSLAGGPYEQYF. CDR3 coding DNA: TGTGCCAGCAGCTTAGCGGGGGGGCCCTACGAGCAGTACTTC.